Following are 28 T cell receptor beta chains from one sample sequenced in a study of siplizumab effects on memory and regulatory T cells (dated by TCRdb to between 2018 and 2020). The library came from the immunoSEQ multiplex PCR assay. Not all clones reach the TCRdb copy of this immuneACCESS table, which keeps in-frame sequences only. Checked studies attribute under half of the gap to unresolved V genes and leave the rest unexplained. This sample holds 100,000 or so clones; less than 95% were observed only once. The ten largest clonotypes hold roughly 0.61% of the sample. The sequenced material came from Tregs sorted from blood. The receptors were gathered from a human donor in good health.

The rearrangement links TRBV5-4 to TRBJ2-3; D is uncertain. The germline V gene has CDR1 SGHNT and CDR2 YYREEE (reference sequence). V shed 3 bases and J shed 7 bases, with 18 bases lying between them. The CDR3 has 15 residues. The CDR3: CASSWGPQDVNTQYF. The CDR3 region has the DNA TGTGCCAGCAGCTGGGGTCCACAAGACGTCAATACGCAGTATTTT.

This clone was picked up one time. The chain links TRBV7-6 to TRBJ1-5, with D maybe TRBD1 (6 bases). Germline CDR1 and CDR2: SGHVS and FNYEAQ. Trimming removed 5 bases at V and 3 bases at J, with 11 bases between. The CDR3 has 14 residues. CDR3 DNA sequence: TGTGCCAGCAGCCCTACAGGGATCAATCAGCCCCAGCATTTT. Encoded protein: CASSPTGINQPQHF.

This clone has only one observation. This rearrangement joins TRBV5-6 to TRBJ1-1; weak D call: TRBD1 (5 bases). Trimming removed 3 bases at V and 4 bases at J, with 22 bases between. CDR1 SGHDT and CDR2 YYEEEE come from the germline V gene. This CDR3 has 17 amino acids. The CDR3 sequence: CASSSRVGVSGGTEAFF. CDR3 nucleotides: TGTGCCAGCAGCTCCAGGGTAGGTGTTTCGGGGGGCACTGAAGCTTTCTTT.

The J gene is TRBJ1-5, the V gene TRBV19; D is unclear. Trimming took 5 bases from V and 2 from J, leaving 10 bases between them. The germline V gene encodes CDR1 LNHDA and CDR2 SQIVND (reference sequence). The CDR3 has 14 residues. CDR3 region: CASSFGEGNQPQHF. In nucleotides, the CDR3 is TGTGCCAGTAGTTTCGGGGAAGGCAATCAGCCCCAGCATTTT.

As concerns this clone: Distinct nucleotide sequences in the sample also encode this CDR3. This chain uses TRBV18 with TRBJ2-1; 9 bases align to TRBD1. The V segment lost 2 bases and the J segment 7 bases; nucleotides outside the gene matches: 0. Per germline, CDR1 KGHSH and CDR2 LQKENI. The CDR3 runs 13 residues. CDR3 sequence reads: CASSPGTGNEQFF. DNA for the CDR3: TGTGCCAGCTCACCAGGGACAGGGAATGAGCAGTTCTTC.

This sequence joins TRBV19 and TRBJ1-1; D not resolved. Trimming pared 5 bases from V and 0 bases from J, leaving 10 bases between. CDR3 size: 14 residues. Germline V gene data show CDR1 as LNHDA and CDR2 as SQIVND (reference sequence). Here the CDR3 reads CASSPDGVNTEAFF. The CDR3 DNA is TGTGCCAGTAGTCCGGACGGAGTGAACACTGAAGCTTTCTTT.

This clone appeared a single time. J is TRBJ2-3 and V is TRBV7-3; TRBD2 is a possible D gene (7 bases). The CDR3 covers 16 residues. Germline CDR1 SGHTA, CDR2 FQGTGA. V lost 5 bases, J lost 2 bases, and 17 bases lay in between. This CDR3 is CASSPRGAPYTDTQYF. CDR3 in DNA: TGTGCCAGCAGCCCACGGGGGGCTCCTTACACAGATACGCAGTATTTT.

The chain has TRBV21-1 and TRBJ2-2; no DNA check was done on the table's D call, TRBD1. TRBV21-1 represents a pseudogene. The CDR3 has 15 amino acids. The CDR3 region is CASSPRQHSTGELFF. In nucleotides, the CDR3 is TGTGCCAGCAGCCCCCGACAGCACAGTACCGGGGAGCTGTTTTTT.

The rearrangement links TRBV7-3 to TRBJ2-1; 8 bases align to TRBD2. In germline, CDR1 is SGHTA, CDR2 FQGTGA. Trimming at V came to 5 bases and at J to 8 bases, leaving 11 bases not matched to a gene. The CDR3 consists of 15 residues. In DNA, the CDR3 is TGTGCCAGCAGCCCAACCGGACTAGCATATGATGAGCAGTTCTTC. Translation: CASSPTGLAYDEQFF. The entire variable domain, with the rest obtained from reference TRBV7-3 and TRBJ2-1, is as follows: GAGVSQTPSNKVTEKGKYVELRCDPISGHTALYWYRQSLGQGPEFLIYFQGTGAADDSGLPNDRFFAVRPEGSVSTLKIQRTERGDSAVYLCASSPTGLAYDEQFFGPGTRLTVL.

The chain links TRBV5-1 to TRBJ2-5, with D perhaps TRBD1 (6 bases). Germline V CDR1 and CDR2: SGHRS, YFSETQ. Trimming took off 5 bases at V and 0 bases at J, with 11 bases between the two ends. The CDR3 sequence is 14 residues long. The CDR3 region is CASSGRGYQETQYF. CDR3 DNA: TGCGCCAGCAGTGGCAGGGGTTACCAAGAGACCCAGTACTTC.

This chain uses TRBV6-1 with TRBJ2-7; D is undetermined. V dropped 6 bases and J dropped 3 bases, with 18 bases sitting between them. The CDR3 runs to 15 residues. The germline V gene encodes CDR1 MNHNS and CDR2 SASEGT. CDR3 sequence: CASSPSPGVSYEQYF. CDR3 sequence (DNA): TGTGCCAGCAGCCCTTCTCCTGGTGTTAGCTACGAGCAGTACTTC.

This clone has only one observation. This rearrangement joins TRBV7-3 to TRBJ2-1; TRBD2 aligns across 14 bases. V shed 0 bases, J shed 0 bases, and the junction held 7 bases outside the gene matches. CDR3 length: 20 residues. Germline CDR1 SGHTA, CDR2 FQGTGA. The CDR3 nucleotides read TGTGCCAGCAGCTTAACGCTAGGACTAGCGGGGGGAAGCTCCTACAATGAGCAGTTCTTC. Translated, it gives CASSLTLGLAGGSSYNEQFF.

This chain connects TRBV28 to TRBJ1-5, with 7 bases fitting TRBD1. This CDR3 spans 14 amino acids. CDR1 MDHEN and CDR2 SYDVKM come from the germline V gene. Trimming at V came to 10 bases and at J to 7 bases, leaving 13 bases not matched to a gene. As DNA, the CDR3 is TGTGCCACGTTAAGGGGAGACAGGGTCCAGCCCCAGCATTTT. Translating it yields CATLRGDRVQPQHF. The entire variable domain, with the rest obtained from reference TRBV28 and TRBJ1-5, is as follows: DVKVTQSSRYLVKRTGEKVFLECVQDMDHENMFWYRQDPGLGLRLIYFSYDVKMKEKGDIPEGYSVSREKKERFSLILESASTNQTSMYLCATLRGDRVQPQHFGDGTRLSIL.

This chain uses TRBV5-1 with TRBJ2-1; the D gene is possibly TRBD2 (6 bases). The germline V gene encodes CDR1 SGHRS and CDR2 YFSETQ. Trimming removed 4 bases from V and 4 bases from J, with 18 bases in between. This CDR3 region has 16 residues. CDR3 region: CASSAGRLDKYNEQFF. DNA of the CDR3: TGCGCCAGCAGCGCTGGAAGACTAGACAAATACAATGAGCAGTTCTTC.

Here the CDR3 reads CAWSLTDTQYF. CDR3 sequence (DNA): TGTGCCTGGAGTTTGACAGATACGCAGTATTTT. V gene TRBV30 combines with J gene TRBJ2-3; D remains unclear. This CDR3 spans 11 amino acids. The ends were cut back, 2 bases at V and 3 bases at J, with 3 bases in the middle. Per germline, CDR1 GTSNPN and CDR2 SVGIG (reference sequence).

This chain joins TRBV5-1 and TRBJ1-2; D gene ambiguous. The length of the CDR3 is 13 residues. The V gene's germline CDR1 is SGHRS and CDR2 YFSETQ. V was trimmed by 2 bases and J by 6 bases, leaving 11 bases between them. The CDR3 sequence: CASSLAGFDGYTF. DNA of the CDR3: TGCGCCAGCAGCTTAGCCGGCTTTGATGGCTACACCTTC.

The chain uses TRBV7-2 and TRBJ2-5; no definite D call. Germline V gene sequence: CDR1 SGHTA, CDR2 FQGNSA. The CDR3 is 14 residues long. V lost 2 bases and J lost 7, with 14 bases in between. CDR3 sequence (DNA): TGTGCCAGCAGCTTACGTAGCCTCCGAGGGACCCAGTACTTC. Its protein is CASSLRSLRGTQYF.

V is TRBV7-9 and J is TRBJ2-5; TRBD2 matches 8 bases. Matching the DNA end better, TRBJ2-7 makes the J call doubtful. CDR3 length equals 15 residues. Germline V gene data show CDR1 as SEHNR and CDR2 as FQNEAQ (reference sequence). The CDR3 DNA reads as TGTGCCAGCAGCCACTGGACTAGCATTGGGTACGAGCAGTACTTC. Protein product: CASSHWTSIGYEQYF.

CDR3 residues: CASSPVVVGIQYF. CDR3 nucleotides: TGTGCCAGCAGCCCCGTCGTGGTCGGCATTCAGTACTTC. The rearrangement joins TRBV16 to TRBJ2-4; D is uncertain. Trimming pared 4 bases from V and 9 bases from J, leaving 13 bases between. The CDR3 runs 13 residues. CDR1 and CDR2 (germline): KGHSY, FQNENV.

The V gene is TRBV18, the J gene TRBJ2-1; 16 bases align to TRBD2. There are 18 residues in the CDR3. V was pared by 0 bases and J by 6 bases, with 5 bases of the junction left unmatched. Germline V gene lookup returns CDR1 KGHSH and CDR2 LQKENI. The CDR3 sequence is CASSPPAGTSGRANEQFF. The DNA of the CDR3 is TGTGCCAGCTCACCACCGGCTGGGACTAGCGGGAGGGCCAATGAGCAGTTCTTC.

This chain uses TRBV28 with TRBJ1-2; D possibly corresponds to TRBD1 (6 bases). Germline V gene sequence: CDR1 MDHEN, CDR2 SYDVKM. Trimming pared 3 bases from V and 1 base from J, leaving 21 bases between. The CDR3 has 18 amino acids. The chain's CDR3 is CASSLKQGGARINYGYTF. DNA of the CDR3: TGTGCCAGCAGTTTGAAACAGGGAGGCGCTAGGATTAACTATGGCTACACCTTC.

This clone was seen once. The V call is TRBV28, the J call TRBJ2-1; 7 bases line up with TRBD2. The germline V gene encodes CDR1 MDHEN and CDR2 SYDVKM. J gave up 2 bases and V 5 bases, and 9 bases lay outside the gene matches. The CDR3 covers 16 residues. DNA of the CDR3: TGTGCCAGCAGTATTTCTAGGACTAGACCCTACAATGAGCAGTTCTTC. Residues: CASSISRTRPYNEQFF.

The V call is TRBV29-1, the J call TRBJ1-2; possible D gene TRBD1, 5 bases. There are 10 residues in the CDR3. Trimming stripped 7 bases from V and 5 bases from J, with 8 bases between. Germline V gene sequence: CDR1 SQVTM, CDR2 ANQGSEA. CDR3 nucleotides: TGCAGCGGGGGCAATTATGGCTACACCTTC. It is translated as CSGGNYGYTF.

V is TRBV27 and J is TRBJ1-2, with no clear D. Germline V gene sequence: CDR1 MNHEY, CDR2 SMNVEV (reference sequence). The germline V and J ends were trimmed by 3 bases and 6 bases, with 17 bases remaining between them. The CDR3 is made up of 15 amino acids. CDR3 sequence: CASSFRMGFGHGYTF. CDR3 coding DNA: TGTGCCAGCAGTTTTCGGATGGGTTTCGGCCATGGCTACACCTTC.

This chain joins TRBV7-3 and TRBJ2-1; 12 bases are shared with TRBD2. This CDR3 region has 17 residues. Germline lookup yields CDR1 SGHTA and CDR2 FQGTGA. The V and J ends lost 4 bases and 4 bases, in that order; junction bases with no gene match: 8. CDR3: CASSSNGLAGRYNEQFF. CDR3 nucleotide sequence: TGTGCCAGCAGCTCCAACGGACTAGCGGGAAGGTACAATGAGCAGTTCTTC.

This sequence joins TRBV15 and TRBJ1-4, with a weak D call TRBD1 (6 bases). The CDR3 runs to 15 residues. Germline CDR1 and CDR2: LNHNV and YYDKDF (reference sequence). V lost 0 bases, J lost 8 bases, and 13 bases lay in between. The CDR3 coding sequence is TGTGCCACCAGCAGAGATTGGGGGGGCAACGAAAAACTGTTTTTT. It is translated as CATSRDWGGNEKLFF.

The rearrangement links TRBV5-1 to TRBJ2-7; D gene unclear. The CDR3 contains 17 residues. CDR1 and CDR2 (germline): SGHRS, YFSETQ. Trimming pared 0 bases from V and 4 bases from J, leaving 20 bases between. In DNA, the CDR3 is TGCGCCAGCAGCTTGGACGTGTCCTACTGGTCCGAATACGAGCAGTACTTC. This encodes CASSLDVSYWSEYEQYF.

V and J are TRBV5-1 and TRBJ2-7; D not resolved. Trimming stripped 1 base from V and 3 bases from J, with 8 bases between. Germline V lookup: CDR1 SGHRS, CDR2 YFSETQ. CDR3 size: 13 residues. DNA of the CDR3: TGCGCCAGCAGCTTGATCGGGCTCTACGAGCAGTACTTC. Encoded protein: CASSLIGLYEQYF. The variable domain in full, completed from reference TRBV5-1 and TRBJ2-7, reads KAGVTQTPRYLIKTRGQQVTLSCSPISGHRSVSWYQQTPGQGLQFLFEYFSETQRNKGNFPGRFSGRQFSNSRSEMNVSTLELGDSALYLCASSLIGLYEQYFGPGTRLTVT.